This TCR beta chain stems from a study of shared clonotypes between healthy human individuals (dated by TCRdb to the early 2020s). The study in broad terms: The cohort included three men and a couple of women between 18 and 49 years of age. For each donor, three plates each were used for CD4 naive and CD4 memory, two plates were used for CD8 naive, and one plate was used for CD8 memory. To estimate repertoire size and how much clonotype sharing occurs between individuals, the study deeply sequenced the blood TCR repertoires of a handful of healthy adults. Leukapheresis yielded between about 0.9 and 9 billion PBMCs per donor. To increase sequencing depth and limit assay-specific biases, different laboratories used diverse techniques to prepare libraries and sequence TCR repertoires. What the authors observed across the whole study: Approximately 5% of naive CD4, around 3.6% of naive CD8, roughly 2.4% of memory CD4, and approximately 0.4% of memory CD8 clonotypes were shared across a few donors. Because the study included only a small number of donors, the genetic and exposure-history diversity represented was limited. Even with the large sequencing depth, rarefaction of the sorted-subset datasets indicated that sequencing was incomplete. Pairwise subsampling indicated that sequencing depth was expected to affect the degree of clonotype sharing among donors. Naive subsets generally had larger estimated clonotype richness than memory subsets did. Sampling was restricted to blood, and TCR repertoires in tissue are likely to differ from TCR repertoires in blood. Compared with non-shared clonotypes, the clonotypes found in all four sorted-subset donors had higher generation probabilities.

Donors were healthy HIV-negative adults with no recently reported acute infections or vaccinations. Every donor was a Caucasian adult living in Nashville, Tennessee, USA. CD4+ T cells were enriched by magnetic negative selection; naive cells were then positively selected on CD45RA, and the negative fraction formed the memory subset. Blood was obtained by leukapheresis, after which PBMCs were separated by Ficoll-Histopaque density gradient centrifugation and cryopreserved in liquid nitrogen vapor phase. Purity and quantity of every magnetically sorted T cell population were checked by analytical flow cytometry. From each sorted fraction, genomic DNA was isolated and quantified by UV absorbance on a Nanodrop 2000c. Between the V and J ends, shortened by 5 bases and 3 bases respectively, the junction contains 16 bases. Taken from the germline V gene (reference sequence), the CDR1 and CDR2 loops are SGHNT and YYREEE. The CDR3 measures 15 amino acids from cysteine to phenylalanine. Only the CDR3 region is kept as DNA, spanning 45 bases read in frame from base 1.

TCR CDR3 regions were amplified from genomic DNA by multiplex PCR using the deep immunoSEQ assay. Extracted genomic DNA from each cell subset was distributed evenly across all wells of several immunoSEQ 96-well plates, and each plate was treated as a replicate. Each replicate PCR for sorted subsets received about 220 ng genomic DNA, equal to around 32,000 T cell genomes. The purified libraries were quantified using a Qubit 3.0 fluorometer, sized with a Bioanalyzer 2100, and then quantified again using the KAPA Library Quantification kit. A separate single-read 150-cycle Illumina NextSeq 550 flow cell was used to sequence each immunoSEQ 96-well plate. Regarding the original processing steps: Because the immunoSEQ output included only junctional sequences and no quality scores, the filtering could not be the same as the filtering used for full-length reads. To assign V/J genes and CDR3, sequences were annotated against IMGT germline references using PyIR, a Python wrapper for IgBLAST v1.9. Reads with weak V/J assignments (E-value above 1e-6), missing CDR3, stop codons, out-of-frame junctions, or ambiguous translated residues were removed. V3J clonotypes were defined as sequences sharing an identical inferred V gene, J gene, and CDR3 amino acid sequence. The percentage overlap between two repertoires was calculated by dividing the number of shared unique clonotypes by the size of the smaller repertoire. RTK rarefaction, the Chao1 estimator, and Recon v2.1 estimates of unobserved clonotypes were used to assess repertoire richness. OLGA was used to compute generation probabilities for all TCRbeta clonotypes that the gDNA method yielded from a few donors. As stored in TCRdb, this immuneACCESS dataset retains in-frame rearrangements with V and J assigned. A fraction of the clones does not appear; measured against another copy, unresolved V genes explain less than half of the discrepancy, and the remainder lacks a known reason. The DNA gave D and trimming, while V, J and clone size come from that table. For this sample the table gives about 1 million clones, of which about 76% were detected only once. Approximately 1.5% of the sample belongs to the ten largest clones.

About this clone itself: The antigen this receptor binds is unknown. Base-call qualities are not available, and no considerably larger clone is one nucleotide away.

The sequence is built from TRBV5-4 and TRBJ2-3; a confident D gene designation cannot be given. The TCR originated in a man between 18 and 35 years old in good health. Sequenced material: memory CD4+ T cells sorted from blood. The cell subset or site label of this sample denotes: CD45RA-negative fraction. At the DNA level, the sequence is TGTGCCAGCAGTCAGATCGCCGGGTTAACAGATACGCAGTATTTT. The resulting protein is CASSQIAGLTDTQYF.